These 27 T cell receptor beta chains share one sample of origin, sequenced in a study of control samples from healthy donors and cancer patients. Sequencing was performed with immunoSEQ multiplex PCR; in TCRdb, only in-frame clones are kept and a portion is missing. The repertoire consists of about 150,000 clones, with 80% to 95% occurring once and the leading ten covering roughly 5.5%. The sequenced sample was blood. Receptor source: a man younger than 35 in good health.

The V and J genes are TRBV9 and TRBJ2-7; D is perhaps TRBD1 (6 bases). The germline V gene encodes CDR1 SGDLS and CDR2 YYNGEE. V lost 4 bases and J lost 1, with 15 bases in between. This CDR3 has 15 amino acids. CDR3 sequence reads: CASSPRGGNSYEQYF. The DNA of the CDR3 is TGTGCCAGCAGCCCCCGAGGGGGTAATTCCTACGAGCAGTACTTC.

This clone has just one count. The chain is built from TRBV5-8 and TRBJ2-1; D gene uncertain. CDR1 is SGHTS, CDR2 YDEGEE, per germline. The CDR3 is made up of 14 amino acids. Between the trimmed V and J ends, which lost 4 bases and 1 base, there was a span of 9 bases. CDR3 region: CASSAYPSYNEQFF. The CDR3 bases are TGTGCCAGCAGCGCCTATCCTTCCTACAATGAGCAGTTCTTC.

The gene calls are TRBV20-1 and TRBJ1-4, with 7 bases lining up with TRBD1. This CDR3 comprises 13 residues. Germline assignment: CDR1 DFQATT and CDR2 SNEGSKA (reference sequence). With V trimmed by 3 bases and J by 7 bases, 5 bases remained unmatched. The CDR3 sequence is CSASNGQVEKLFF. CDR3 DNA sequence: TGCAGTGCTAGTAACGGACAGGTTGAAAAACTGTTTTTT.

The chain couples TRBV28 to TRBJ1-1; D is ambiguous. Between the trimmed V and J ends, which lost 3 bases and 1 base, there was a span of 9 bases. The CDR3 has 14 residues. CDR1 MDHEN and CDR2 SYDVKM come from the germline V gene. CDR3 in DNA: TGTGCCAGCAGTTTGCAGGACCCGAACACTGAAGCTTTCTTT. This translates into CASSLQDPNTEAFF.

V gene TRBV7-9 combines with J gene TRBJ2-7, with 9 bases aligning to TRBD2. The CDR3 is made up of 15 amino acids. The V and J ends lost 0 bases and 3 bases, in that order; junction bases with no gene match: 3. Germline loops: CDR1 SEHNR, CDR2 FQNEAQ (reference sequence). The CDR3 DNA reads TGTGCCAGCAGCTTAGCTAGCGGGAGAAGCTACGAGCAGTACTTC. Encoded protein: CASSLASGRSYEQYF.

The rearrangement uses TRBV5-1 and TRBJ2-5; 10 bases are a match to TRBD2. The ends lost 1 base at V and 2 bases at J; junction bases unmatched: 2. Germline loops: CDR1 SGHRS, CDR2 YFSETQ. The CDR3 has 15 residues. CDR3 protein: CASSLLAGVQETQYF. For the CDR3, the DNA is TGCGCCAGCAGCTTGCTAGCGGGGGTACAAGAGACCCAGTACTTC.

This chain uses TRBV3-1 (or the pseudogene TRBV3-2) with TRBJ2-7, with a possible D match to TRBD1 (6 bases). Germline lookup yields CDR1 LGHDT and CDR2 YNNKEL (reference sequence). V lost 2 bases to trimming and J lost 6 bases, with 17 bases between them. The CDR3 is made up of 15 amino acids. In DNA form, the CDR3 reads TGTGCCAGCAGCCAACCGGGACACCAGGTGGTCGAGCAGTACTTC. It is translated as CASSQPGHQVVEQYF.

V is TRBV7-6 and J is TRBJ2-1; 7 positions match TRBD2. In germline, CDR1 is SGHVS, CDR2 FNYEAQ. Trimming removed 3 bases from V and 0 bases from J; junction bases left unmatched: 11. This CDR3 region has 18 residues. CDR3 nucleotide sequence: TGTGCCAGCAGCTTCCTTAACCCGAGCGGGACCTCCTACAATGAGCAGTTCTTC. This sequence encodes CASSFLNPSGTSYNEQFF.

The rearrangement uses TRBV11-2 and TRBJ2-2; tentatively, D is TRBD2 (6 bases). The CDR3 runs 15 residues. The germline CDR1 and CDR2 sequences are SGHAT and FQNNGV. With 7 bases removed from V and 3 bases from J, the gap between germline ends came to 15 bases. The CDR3 spells CASTLGGGDTGELFF. For the CDR3, the DNA is TGTGCCAGCACCCTAGGAGGCGGGGACACCGGGGAGCTGTTTTTT.

V and J are TRBV25-1 and TRBJ1-2; the match to TRBD1 covers 7 bases. From germline, CDR1 is MGHDK and CDR2 SYGVNS. The CDR3 runs to 13 residues. With 2 bases clipped from V and 9 bases from J, the junction kept 6 bases outside the gene matches. This chain's CDR3 is CASSEHRQGSYTF. CDR3 nucleotides: TGTGCCAGCAGTGAACACAGACAGGGTAGCTACACCTTC.

Written as DNA, the CDR3 is TGTGCCAGCGCCTCGAGGGGGGACTATTTTGGCTACACCTTC. Amino acids: CASASRGDYFGYTF. The chain carries TRBV6-6 and TRBJ1-2; D may be TRBD1 (6 bases). The CDR3 is made up of 14 amino acids. The germline V gene has CDR1 MNHNY and CDR2 SVGAGI (reference sequence). Trimming cost V 8 bases and J 7 bases, with 20 bases left between them.

The chain carries TRBV6-5 and TRBJ1-2; D perhaps matches TRBD1 (6 bases). CDR1 is MNHEY and CDR2 is SVGAGI in the germline V gene. There are 15 residues in the CDR3. Between the trimmed V and J ends, which lost 5 bases and 4 bases, there was a span of 17 bases. DNA of the CDR3: TGTGCCAGCAGTCGGACCCAGGGACACCCCTATGGCTACACCTTC. Amino acids: CASSRTQGHPYGYTF.

This chain links TRBV5-8 with TRBJ1-5, with a possible D match to TRBD1 (5 bases). Germline V gives CDR1 SGHTS, CDR2 YDEGEE. V lost 1 base and J lost 1, with 9 bases in between. This CDR3 comprises 15 residues. DNA for the CDR3: TGTGCCAGCAGCTTGTTGGGGGAAAGCAATCAGCCCCAGCATTTT. It encodes CASSLLGESNQPQHF.

This clone was picked up many times. The chain uses TRBV10-2 and TRBJ2-2; maybe TRBD1 (6 bases). Germline values: CDR1 WSHSY, CDR2 SAAADI. Trimming stripped 10 bases from V and 4 bases from J, with 10 bases between. The CDR3 contains 12 residues. The CDR3 DNA reads as TGCGCCACTCAAGGGGGCACCGGGGAGCTGTTTTTT. It codes for CATQGGTGELFF.

This rearrangement joins TRBV25-1 to TRBJ1-4; TRBD1 matches 8 bases. V lost 8 bases, J lost 6 bases, and 2 bases stayed unmatched. This CDR3 has 12 amino acids. The germline gives CDR1 MGHDK, CDR2 SYGVNS. CDR3 amino acids: CASSQGDEKLFF. In DNA, the CDR3 is TGTGCCAGCTCACAGGGGGATGAAAAACTGTTTTTT. Full variable domain (remainder filled in from reference TRBV25-1 and TRBJ1-4): EADIYQTPRYLVIGTGKKITLECSQTMGHDKMYWYQQDPGMELHLIHYSYGVNSTEKGDLSSESTVSRIRTEHFPLTLESARPSHTSQYLCASSQGDEKLFFGSGTQLSVL.

V usage is TRBV5-1 and J usage is TRBJ2-7; perhaps TRBD1 as D (6 bases). The CDR3 has 13 residues. The V end lost 4 bases, the J end lost 0 bases, and 8 bases lay between the germline ends. CDR1 and CDR2 (germline): SGHRS, YFSETQ. CDR3 DNA sequence: TGCGCCAGCAGCCCGACAGGCTCCTACGAGCAGTACTTC. Amino acid sequence: CASSPTGSYEQYF.

The V call is TRBV6-2 or TRBV6-3, the J call TRBJ2-3; D not resolved. This CDR3 region has 16 residues. Trimming pared 0 bases from V and 0 bases from J, leaving 10 bases between. Looked up from germline, CDR1 is MNHEY and CDR2 is SVGEGT. This CDR3 is CASSYSSRSSTDTQYF. Written as DNA, the CDR3 is TGTGCCAGCAGTTACTCGTCCAGATCTAGCACAGATACGCAGTATTTT.

The chain employs TRBV30 and TRBJ1-1; D is unclear. Trimming shortened V by 1 base and J by 4 bases, and 10 bases separated the two germline ends. This CDR3 region has 13 residues. Germline V lookup: CDR1 GTSNPN, CDR2 SVGIG (reference sequence). The CDR3 DNA follows: TGTGCCTGGAGTGACGGGGTTAGCACTGAAGCTTTCTTT. Translation gives CAWSDGVSTEAFF. The full variable domain, in which reference TRBV30 and TRBJ1-1 provide the parts outside the CDR3, is SQTIHQWPATLVQPVGSPLSLECTVEGTSNPNLYWYRQAAGRGLQLLFYSVGIGQISSEVPQNLSASRPQDRQFILSSKKLLLSDSGFYLCAWSDGVSTEAFFGQGTRLTVV.

The chain recombines TRBV5-4 with TRBJ2-6; D might be TRBD2 (6 bases). Germline V gene sequence: CDR1 SGHNT, CDR2 YYREEE (reference sequence). The V and J ends lost 4 bases and 4 bases respectively, with 21 bases between them. The length of the CDR3 is 18 residues. The CDR3 nucleotides are TGTGCCAGCAGCGAAGCCGGGACTTTCCGAACCGGGGCCAACGTCCTGACTTTC. Translation gives CASSEAGTFRTGANVLTF.

This chain uses TRBV9 with TRBJ2-2; 9 bases are shared with TRBD2. Germline V gene sequence: CDR1 SGDLS, CDR2 YYNGEE. V was pared by 0 bases and J by 6 bases, with 9 bases of the junction left unmatched. This CDR3 is built from 17 residues. CDR3 loop: CASSVVSAGGSAGELFF. CDR3 bases: TGTGCCAGCAGCGTAGTATCGGCGGGAGGGTCCGCCGGGGAGCTGTTTTTT.

The chain combines TRBV28 with TRBJ2-4; D perhaps matches TRBD1 (7 bases). The germline gives CDR1 MDHEN, CDR2 SYDVKM. The germline V and J ends were trimmed by 6 bases and 0 bases, with 12 bases remaining between them. The CDR3 loop spans 15 amino acids. CDR3 loop: CASSRQGLAKNIQYF. CDR3 nucleotide sequence: TGTGCCAGCAGCAGACAGGGACTAGCCAAAAACATTCAGTACTTC.

This chain uses TRBV10-3 with TRBJ2-5; D possibly uses TRBD1 or TRBD2 (5 bases each). V dropped 9 bases and J dropped 0 bases, with 8 bases sitting between them. CDR3 length equals 12 residues. CDR1 and CDR2 (germline): ENHRY, SYGVKD. The CDR3 here is CAMGTDQETQYF. CDR3 bases: TGTGCCATGGGGACGGACCAAGAGACCCAGTACTTC.

The chain recombines TRBV6-6 with TRBJ2-4; unclear D gene. The CDR3 covers 15 residues. V was trimmed by 2 bases and J by 4 bases, leaving 12 bases between them. Germline V gene sequence: CDR1 MNHNY, CDR2 SVGAGI (reference sequence). CDR3: CASSYEGPEKNIQYF. The CDR3, as DNA: TGTGCCAGCAGTTACGAAGGTCCCGAAAAAAACATTCAGTACTTC.

The V call is TRBV5-4, the J call TRBJ2-7; D not resolved. The CDR3 covers 17 residues. Germline CDR1 is SGHNT and CDR2 is YYREEE (reference sequence). V lost 3 bases and J 3 bases, leaving 22 bases between the germline ends. CDR3 loop: CASSSIKIDKPIYEQYF. Here the CDR3 DNA reads TGTGCCAGCAGCTCGATTAAAATAGACAAGCCGATCTACGAGCAGTACTTC.

V and J are TRBV30 and TRBJ1-2; D call uncertain. V lost 2 bases to trimming and J lost 8 bases, with 12 bases between them. Germline V gene lookup returns CDR1 GTSNPN and CDR2 SVGIG (reference sequence). This CDR3 has 12 amino acids. CDR3 nucleotides: TGTGCCTGGAGTTTTGATGCCGCCGGCTACACCTTC. Its protein product is CAWSFDAAGYTF.

The chain carries TRBV7-2 and TRBJ1-2; tentatively, D is TRBD1 (5 bases). This CDR3 region has 12 residues. The V end lost 2 bases, the J end lost 8 bases, and 9 bases lay between the germline ends. CDR1 is SGHTA and CDR2 is FQGNSA in the germline V gene. The CDR3 region has the DNA TGTGCCAGCAGCTTATTGGGGGAGGGCTACACCTTC. Amino acid sequence: CASSLLGEGYTF.

The chain couples TRBV19 to TRBJ2-5; D not resolved. CDR1 is LNHDA and CDR2 is SQIVND in the germline V gene (reference sequence). Trimming removed 5 bases at V and 1 base at J, with 11 bases between. The CDR3 has 14 amino acids. As DNA, the CDR3 is TGTGCCAGTAGTGCGTTTAGAACCCAAGAGACCCAGTACTTC. Protein product: CASSAFRTQETQYF.